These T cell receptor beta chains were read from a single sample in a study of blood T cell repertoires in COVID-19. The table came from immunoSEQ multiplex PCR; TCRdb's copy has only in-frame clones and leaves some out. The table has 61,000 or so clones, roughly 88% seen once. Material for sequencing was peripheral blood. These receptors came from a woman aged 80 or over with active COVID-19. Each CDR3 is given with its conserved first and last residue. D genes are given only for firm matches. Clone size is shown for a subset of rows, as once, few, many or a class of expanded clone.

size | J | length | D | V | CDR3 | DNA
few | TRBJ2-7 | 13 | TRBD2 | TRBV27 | CASSFSVAGEQYF | TGTGCCAGCAGTTTCTCTGTAGCGGGCGAGCAGTACTTC
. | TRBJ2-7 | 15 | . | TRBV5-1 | CASSRGQARGDEQYF | TGCGCCAGCAGCCGGGGACAGGCCCGGGGGGACGAGCAGTACTTC
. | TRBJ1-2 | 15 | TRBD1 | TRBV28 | CASSLVEGAIYGYTF | TGTGCCAGCAGTTTGGTGGAGGGGGCAATCTATGGCTACACCTTC
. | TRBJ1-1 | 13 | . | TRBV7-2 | CASSTRDTTEAFF | TGTGCCAGCAGCACGAGGGATACCACTGAAGCTTTCTTT
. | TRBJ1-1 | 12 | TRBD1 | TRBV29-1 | CSTGGAGTEAFF | TGCAGCACAGGGGGCGCAGGTACTGAAGCTTTCTTT
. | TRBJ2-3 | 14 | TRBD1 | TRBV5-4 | CASSWDSSTDTQYF | TGTGCCAGCAGTTGGGACAGCAGCACAGATACGCAGTATTTT
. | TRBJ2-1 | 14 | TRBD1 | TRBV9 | CASSPGQGVNEQFF | TGTGCCAGCAGCCCCGGACAGGGAGTTAATGAGCAGTTCTTC
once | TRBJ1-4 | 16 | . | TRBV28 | CASSLAGEMANEKLFF | TGTGCCAGCAGTTTAGCAGGGGAGATGGCTAATGAAAAACTGTTTTTT
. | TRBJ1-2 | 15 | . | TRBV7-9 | CASSLEGGTNYGYTF | TGTGCCAGCAGCTTAGAGGGGGGGACTAACTATGGCTACACCTTC
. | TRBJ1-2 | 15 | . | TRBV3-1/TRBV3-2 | CASSQDRGGAYGYTF | TGTGCCAGCAGCCAAGATAGAGGGGGAGCCTATGGCTACACCTTC
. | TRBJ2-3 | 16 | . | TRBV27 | CASSFGRGVSTDTQYF | TGTGCCAGCAGTTTTGGGCGGGGAGTTAGCACAGATACGCAGTATTTT
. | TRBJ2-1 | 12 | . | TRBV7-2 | CASSPLQNEQFF | TGTGCCAGCAGCCCTCTCCAGAATGAGCAGTTCTTC
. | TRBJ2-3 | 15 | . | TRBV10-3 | CAISEIQGARSAQYF | TGTGCCATCAGTGAGATCCAGGGCGCGAGATCGGCGCAGTATTTT
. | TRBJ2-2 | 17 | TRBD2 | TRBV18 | CASSPTSGGAFAGELFF | TGTGCCAGCTCACCGACTAGCGGGGGGGCGTTCGCCGGGGAGCTGTTTTTT
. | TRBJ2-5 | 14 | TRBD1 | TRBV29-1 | CSVEANRGSKTQYF | TGCAGCGTTGAAGCAAACAGGGGGAGTAAGACCCAGTACTTC
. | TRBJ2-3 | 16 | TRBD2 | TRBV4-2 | CASSQDRGGGTDTQYF | TGTGCCAGCAGCCAAGATCGGGGGGGAGGCACAGATACGCAGTATTTT
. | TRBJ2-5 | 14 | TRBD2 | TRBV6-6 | CASSQRGGQETQYF | TGTGCCAGCAGCCAGCGGGGGGGCCAAGAGACCCAGTACTTC
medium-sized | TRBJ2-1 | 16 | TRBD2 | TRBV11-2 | CASSVRAGGMYNEQFF | TGTGCCAGCAGCGTAAGAGCGGGGGGGATGTACAATGAGCAGTTCTTC
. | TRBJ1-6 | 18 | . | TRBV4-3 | CASSQERQGSLNNSPLHF | TGCGCCAGCAGCCAAGAGAGGCAGGGTTCTCTAAATAATTCACCCCTCCACTTT
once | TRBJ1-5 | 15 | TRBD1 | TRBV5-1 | CASSLGGTVNQPQHF | TGCGCCAGCAGCTTGGGGGGGACAGTCAATCAGCCCCAGCATTTT
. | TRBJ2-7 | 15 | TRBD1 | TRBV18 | CASSPISGQHYEQYF | TGTGCCAGCTCACCTATTTCGGGACAGCACTACGAGCAGTACTTC
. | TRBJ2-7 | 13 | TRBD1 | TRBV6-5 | CAGGTGGFYEQYF | TGTGCCGGCGGGACAGGGGGCTTTTACGAGCAGTACTTC